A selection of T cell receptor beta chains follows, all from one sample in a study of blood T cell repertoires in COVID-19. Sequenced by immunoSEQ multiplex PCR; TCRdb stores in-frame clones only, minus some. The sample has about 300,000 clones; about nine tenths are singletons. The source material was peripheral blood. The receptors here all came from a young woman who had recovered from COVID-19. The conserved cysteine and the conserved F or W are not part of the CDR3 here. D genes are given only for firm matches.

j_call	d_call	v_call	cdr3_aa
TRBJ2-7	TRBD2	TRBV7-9	ASSLIQDSGGAYEQY
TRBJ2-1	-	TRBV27	ASRTNEQF
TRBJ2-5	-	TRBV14	ASSLWVSAGTQY
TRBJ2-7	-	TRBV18	ASSLEWGQYEQY
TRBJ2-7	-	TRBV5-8	ASSPRGRGIDEQY
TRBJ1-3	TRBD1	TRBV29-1	SVGGQGLGNTIY
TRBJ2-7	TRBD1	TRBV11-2	ASSSRTGEYEQY
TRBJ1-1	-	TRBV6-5	ASSPTFGGTEAF
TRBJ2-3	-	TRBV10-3	AISESGRGPGDTQY
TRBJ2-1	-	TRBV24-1	ATSDLAGFQGEQF
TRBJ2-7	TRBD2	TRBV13	ASSLRTSGAYEQY
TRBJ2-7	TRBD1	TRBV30	ASRGLYEQY
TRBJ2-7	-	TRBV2	ASSGQRVSYEQY
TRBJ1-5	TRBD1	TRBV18	ASSPGTGSNQPQH
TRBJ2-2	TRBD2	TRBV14	ASSRGLAGGTNTGELF
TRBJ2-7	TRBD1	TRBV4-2	ASSLPGQGAYEQY
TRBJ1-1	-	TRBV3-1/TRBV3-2	ASFDTGGTTEAF
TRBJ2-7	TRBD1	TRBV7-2	ASSWLGQESYEQY
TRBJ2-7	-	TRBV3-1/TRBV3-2	ASPREQY
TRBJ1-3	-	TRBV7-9	ASSLNSASGNTIY
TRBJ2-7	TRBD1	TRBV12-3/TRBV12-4	ASRSTGGYEQY
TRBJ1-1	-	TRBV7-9	ASSLPPFEAF
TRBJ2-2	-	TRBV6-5	ASSLTGAGELF
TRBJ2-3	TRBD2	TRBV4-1	ASSQNLRTSGGADTQY
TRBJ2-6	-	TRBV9	ASSVVGLSSGANVLT
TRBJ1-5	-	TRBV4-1	ASSQLFGSNQPQH
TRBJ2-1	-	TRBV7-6	ASSLVREYNEQF
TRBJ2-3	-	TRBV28	ASSFLGITDTQY
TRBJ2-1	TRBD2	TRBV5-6	ASSSPGLASSLNNEQF
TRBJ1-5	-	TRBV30	AWNPGWSNQPQH
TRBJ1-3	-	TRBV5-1	ASSSGVSKDTIY
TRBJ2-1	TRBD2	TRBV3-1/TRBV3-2	ASSPRGSSNSYNEQF
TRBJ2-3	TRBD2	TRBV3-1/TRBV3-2	ASSQDGSGGTDTQY
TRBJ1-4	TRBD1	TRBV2	ASLTGGPPNEKLF
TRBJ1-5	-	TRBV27	ASSPRPIQGGNQPQH